Each of the 21 T cell receptor beta chains below was sequenced from the same sample in a study of OX40 agonist ivuxolimab in advanced cancers. Libraries were prepared by immunoSEQ multiplex PCR; TCRdb keeps only in-frame clonotypes and omits some of them. The sample includes just over 14,000 clones, 80% of them seen just once. The source was CD4+ or CD8+ T cells sorted from blood, collected in a trial of the OX40 agonist ivuxolimab. These receptors were taken from an adult with an advanced solid tumor such as melanoma, head and neck, liver or kidney cancer.

This clone has only one observation. The chain has TRBV11-2 and TRBJ1-1, with D hard to call. The CDR3 consists of 17 residues. CDR1 and CDR2 (germline): SGHAT, FQNNGV. V lost 1 base, J lost 5 bases, and 20 bases lay in between. The CDR3 nucleotides read TGTGCCAGCAGCTTAGTGTCGGCAGGCTCCCCTGGAACTGAAGCTTTCTTT. Protein sequence: CASSLVSAGSPGTEAFF.

This clone was recorded a few times. The chain recombines TRBV28 with TRBJ2-2; D remains ambiguous. From germline, CDR1 is MDHEN and CDR2 SYDVKM. This CDR3 spans 15 amino acids. The ends were cut back, 5 bases at V and 3 bases at J, with 13 bases in the middle. The CDR3 region is CASSPRPEDTGELFF. Written as DNA, the CDR3 is TGTGCCAGCAGTCCACGGCCAGAGGACACCGGGGAGCTGTTTTTT.

The rearrangement links TRBV27 to TRBJ2-3, with TRBD2 matching 13 bases. The CDR3 runs to 19 residues. The germline CDR1 and CDR2 sequences are MNHEY and SMNVEV (reference sequence). V dropped 5 bases and J dropped 4; count of bases not matched to a gene: 15. The CDR3 loop reads CASSLKLAGGTRDSDTQYF. The CDR3 DNA reads as TGTGCCAGCAGTCTAAAACTAGCGGGAGGGACTCGGGACTCAGATACGCAGTATTTT.

The V gene is TRBV6-1, the J gene TRBJ2-5; TRBD2 agrees at 10 bases. The V gene end was trimmed by 5 bases and the J gene end by 3 bases; junction bases not matched to a gene: 6. The CDR3 spans 15 residues. From germline, CDR1 is MNHNS and CDR2 SASEGT. CDR3 in DNA: TGTGCCAGCAGTTTAGCGGGAGGACGAGAAGAGACCCAGTACTTC. Encoded protein: CASSLAGGREETQYF.

This chain joins TRBV6-5 and TRBJ1-1; the D is unclear. This CDR3 has 13 amino acids. Between the trimmed V and J ends, which lost 7 bases and 3 bases, there was a span of 12 bases. Looked up from germline, CDR1 is MNHEY and CDR2 is SVGAGI. The CDR3 here is CASTPGSYTEAFF. CDR3 in DNA: TGTGCCAGCACCCCCGGGTCTTACACTGAAGCTTTCTTT.

V usage is TRBV7-9 and J usage is TRBJ1-5; no firm D call. Germline CDR1 and CDR2: SEHNR and FQNEAQ (reference sequence). The CDR3 is made up of 17 amino acids. V was trimmed by 5 bases and J by 0 bases, leaving 17 bases between them. The chain's CDR3 is CASSPGKPYYSNQPQHF. The CDR3 DNA follows: TGTGCCAGCAGCCCCGGGAAGCCTTACTATAGCAATCAGCCCCAGCATTTT. Complete variable domain (other parts from reference TRBV7-9 and TRBJ1-5): DTGVSQNPRHKITKRGQNVTFRCDPISEHNRLYWYRQTLGQGPEFLTYFQNEAQLEKSRLLSDRFSAERPKGSFSTLEIQRTEQGDSAMYLCASSPGKPYYSNQPQHFGDGTRLSIL.

The chain uses TRBV5-1 and TRBJ2-1, with 9 bases aligning to TRBD2. Germline CDR1 and CDR2: SGHRS and YFSETQ. V lost 1 base and J lost 6; bases outside the gene matches: 2. The CDR3 is made up of 14 amino acids. The CDR3 DNA sequence: TGCGCCAGCAGCTTGTATAGCGGGGGCAATGAGCAGTTCTTC. This codes for CASSLYSGGNEQFF.

The chain is built from TRBV30 and TRBJ1-1, with unresolved D. V gave up 5 bases and J gave up 6 bases, with 10 bases separating them. This CDR3 is built from 11 residues. Looked up from germline, CDR1 is GTSNPN and CDR2 is SVGIG (reference sequence). The CDR3 DNA sequence: TGTGCCTGGGAAGGCGGGTCTGAAGCTTTCTTT. Residues: CAWEGGSEAFF.

The V call is TRBV9, the J call TRBJ2-1; tentatively, D is TRBD2 (5 bases). The CDR3 loop spans 16 amino acids. Germline values: CDR1 SGDLS, CDR2 YYNGEE. V shed 3 bases and J shed 0 bases, with 13 bases lying between them. The chain's CDR3 is CASSEEGRNSYNEQFF. CDR3 coding DNA: TGTGCCAGCAGCGAAGAAGGGAGAAACTCCTACAATGAGCAGTTCTTC. Supplemented by reference TRBV9 and TRBJ2-1, the full variable domain reads DSGVTQTPKHLITATGQRVTLRCSPRSGDLSVYWYQQSLDQGLQFLIQYYNGEERAKGNILERFSAQQFPDLHSELNLSSLELGDSALYFCASSEEGRNSYNEQFFGPGTRLTVL.

This chain links TRBV19 with TRBJ2-7; either TRBD1 or TRBD2 may supply D (5 bases each). CDR1 LNHDA and CDR2 SQIVND come from the germline V gene (reference sequence). This CDR3 has 13 residues. V was shortened by 6 bases and J by 9 bases, with 18 bases between the two germline ends. CDR3 DNA: TGTGCCAGTAGCCCGGGACCCGGTCTTGGGCAGTACTTC. This sequence encodes CASSPGPGLGQYF.

V usage is TRBV30 and J usage is TRBJ1-2; D remains ambiguous. V lost 4 bases, J lost 5 bases, and 11 bases lay in between. The length of the CDR3 is 12 residues. Germline V gene data show CDR1 as GTSNPN and CDR2 as SVGIG (reference sequence). In nucleotides, the CDR3 is TGTGCCTGGACAGAGTTAACTTATGGCTACACCTTC. Its translation is CAWTELTYGYTF.

The chain carries TRBV11-2 and TRBJ1-4; D remains unclear. The CDR3 has 17 residues. The germline V and J ends were trimmed by 0 bases and 4 bases, with 15 bases remaining between them. Germline CDR1 is SGHAT and CDR2 is FQNNGV. The CDR3: CASSLDSLTEDNEKLFF. The CDR3 DNA sequence: TGTGCCAGCAGCTTAGATTCGCTTACAGAAGATAATGAAAAACTGTTTTTT. Supplemented by reference TRBV11-2 and TRBJ1-4, the full variable domain reads EAGVAQSPRYKIIEKRQSVAFWCNPISGHATLYWYQQILGQGPKLLIQFQNNGVVDDSQLPKDRFSAERLKGVDSTLKIQPAKLEDSAVYLCASSLDSLTEDNEKLFFGSGTQLSVL.

This clone has only one observation. The J gene is TRBJ2-1, the V gene TRBV11-1; 7 nucleotides align to TRBD1. The junction had 14 bases not matched to a gene; V was cut back by 1 base and J by 5 bases. The germline V gene encodes CDR1 SGHAT and CDR2 FQDESV (reference sequence). The CDR3 consists of 18 residues. In nucleotides, the CDR3 is TGTGCCAGCAGCTTAGAAAGGTTGACAGGGCTTAGGAACAATGAGCAGTTCTTC. It codes for CASSLERLTGLRNNEQFF.

The chain couples TRBV28 to TRBJ1-5; no clear D gene. The V and J ends lost 6 bases and 11 bases respectively, with 11 bases between them. Germline V gives CDR1 MDHEN, CDR2 SYDVKM. This CDR3 spans 11 amino acids. CDR3 amino acids: CASSSPLAQHF. The CDR3 coding sequence is TGTGCCAGCAGCTCCCCTTTAGCCCAGCATTTT.

The genes are TRBV29-1 and TRBJ2-2, with 8 nucleotides matching TRBD2. The germline V gene encodes CDR1 SQVTM and CDR2 ANQGSEA. Trimming took 6 bases from V and 0 from J; bases not matched to a gene: 3. This CDR3 region has 14 residues. This CDR3 is CSVQGLANTGELFF. DNA of the CDR3: TGCAGCGTGCAGGGACTAGCGAACACCGGGGAGCTGTTTTTT.

This chain uses TRBV28 with TRBJ2-7; maybe TRBD1 (6 bases). V lost 2 bases and J 2 bases, leaving 10 bases between the germline ends. Germline loops: CDR1 MDHEN, CDR2 SYDVKM. This CDR3 region has 14 residues. The CDR3 coding sequence is TGTGCCAGCAGTTTAATGGGGGCGCCCTACGAGCAGTACTTC. Translated, it gives CASSLMGAPYEQYF.

The chain carries TRBV28 and TRBJ2-7; 7 bases are a match to TRBD2. J gave up 0 bases and V 3 bases, and 5 bases lay outside the gene matches. CDR3 length equals 15 residues. Germline CDR1 reads MDHEN; CDR2 reads SYDVKM. This CDR3 is CASSLISGDSYEQYF. CDR3 nucleotides: TGTGCCAGCAGTTTGATAAGCGGGGACTCCTACGAGCAGTACTTC. The variable domain in full, with the rest retrieved from reference TRBV28 and TRBJ2-7, is DVKVTQSSRYLVKRTGEKVFLECVQDMDHENMFWYRQDPGLGLRLIYFSYDVKMKEKGDIPEGYSVSREKKERFSLILESASTNQTSMYLCASSLISGDSYEQYFGPGTRLTVT.

This clone was recorded a few times. Other DNA sequences from this sample encode an identical CDR3 as well. The chain couples TRBV11-3 to TRBJ1-5; possible D gene TRBD1, 5 bases. The V end lost 3 bases, the J end lost 7 bases, and 10 bases lay between the germline ends. Germline assignment: CDR1 SGHNT and CDR2 YENEEA. The CDR3 has 13 amino acids. Here the CDR3 DNA reads TGTGCCAGCAGCTTGGGTACAGGACAGCCCCAGCATTTT. It specifies CASSLGTGQPQHF.

This chain uses TRBV27 with TRBJ2-5, with 7 bases aligning to TRBD2. Trimming cost V 9 bases and J 6 bases; bases outside gene matches: 13. The germline V gene encodes CDR1 MNHEY and CDR2 SMNVEV (reference sequence). The CDR3 is 14 amino acids. This CDR3 reads CASSPGGSGKTQYF. Here the CDR3 DNA reads TGTGCCAGTTCTCCGGGCGGGAGTGGGAAGACCCAGTACTTC.

J is TRBJ2-7 and V is TRBV9; 8 bases align to TRBD1. The germline gives CDR1 SGDLS, CDR2 YYNGEE. The V and J ends lost 3 bases and 7 bases, in that order; junction bases with no gene match: 6. CDR3 length: 13 amino acids. CDR3 coding DNA: TGTGCCAGCAGCGGACGACGGACAGGGGAGCAGTACTTC. As protein: CASSGRRTGEQYF.

The CDR3 bases are TGTGCCAGCAGGCAGTGGTCGCGGGAGGGTACGCAGTATTTT. Amino acid sequence: CASRQWSREGTQYF. The chain recombines TRBV27 with TRBJ2-3, with 9 bases matching TRBD2. The junction had 9 bases not matched to a gene; V was cut back by 6 bases and J by 8 bases. Germline CDR1 and CDR2: MNHEY and SMNVEV (reference sequence). This CDR3 has 14 amino acids.